A selection of T cell receptor beta chains follows, all from one sample in a study of blood T cell repertoires in COVID-19. Libraries were prepared by immunoSEQ multiplex PCR; TCRdb keeps only in-frame clonotypes and omits some of them. The sample records roughly 350,000 clones, 91% being singletons. Sequencing used peripheral blood. The receptors derive from a young woman who had recovered from COVID-19. The CDR3 runs from the conserved cysteine through the conserved F or W. Fields, in order: J gene, clone size, D gene, V gene, CDR3 DNA, CDR3 protein. The D gene is left open where the match is weak. Clone size appears in some rows only: once, few, many, or a class for an expanded clone.

j_call: TRBJ1-1; clone_size: -; d_call: -; v_call: TRBV29-1; cdr3_nt: TGCAGCGTGCCCGGGGCAGCCGGGGGTCCTGAAGCTTTCTTT; cdr3_aa: CSVPGAAGGPEAFF
j_call: TRBJ1-2; clone_size: -; d_call: TRBD1; v_call: TRBV6-5; cdr3_nt: TGTGCCAGCAGTTATCGACAGGGGACGCGGGGCTACACCTTC; cdr3_aa: CASSYRQGTRGYTF
j_call: TRBJ1-3; clone_size: -; d_call: TRBD1; v_call: TRBV10-3; cdr3_nt: TGTGCCATCAGGCCCACAGGGGGCACGTTCTCTGGAAACACCATATATTTT; cdr3_aa: CAIRPTGGTFSGNTIYF
j_call: TRBJ2-5; clone_size: -; d_call: TRBD1; v_call: TRBV30; cdr3_nt: TGTGCCTGGGGACAGGACCGAGAGACCCAGTACTTC; cdr3_aa: CAWGQDRETQYF
j_call: TRBJ2-1; clone_size: -; d_call: TRBD1; v_call: TRBV18; cdr3_nt: TGTGCCAGCTCACCATCAGGGGGCGGTTACAATGAGCAGTTCTTC; cdr3_aa: CASSPSGGGYNEQFF
j_call: TRBJ1-4; clone_size: once; d_call: TRBD1; v_call: TRBV5-4; cdr3_nt: TGTGCCAGCAGCCCAGGGGGTCAGGGAAATGAAAAACTGTTTTTT; cdr3_aa: CASSPGGQGNEKLFF
j_call: TRBJ2-1; clone_size: once; d_call: -; v_call: TRBV7-2; cdr3_nt: TGTGCCAGCAGCTTAGAGACAAGGCCAGGCAATGAGCAGTTCTTC; cdr3_aa: CASSLETRPGNEQFF
j_call: TRBJ1-1; clone_size: -; d_call: TRBD1; v_call: TRBV5-1; cdr3_nt: TGCGCCAGCAGCTTGGCCTTCGGACAGGGCACTGAAGCTTTCTTT; cdr3_aa: CASSLAFGQGTEAFF
j_call: TRBJ1-2; clone_size: -; d_call: TRBD1; v_call: TRBV7-2; cdr3_nt: TGTGCCAGCAGCTTCCGGGACAGGGCGGCCGGCTACACCTTC; cdr3_aa: CASSFRDRAAGYTF
j_call: TRBJ2-3; clone_size: -; d_call: TRBD2; v_call: TRBV11-2; cdr3_nt: TGTGCCAGCAGCTTAGGAGCTAGCGGGAGCACAGATACGCAGTATTTT; cdr3_aa: CASSLGASGSTDTQYF
j_call: TRBJ2-2; clone_size: -; d_call: -; v_call: TRBV28; cdr3_nt: TGTGCCAGCAGTTTTCCCGGGTGGAGGACCGGGGAGCTGTTTTTT; cdr3_aa: CASSFPGWRTGELFF